These 13 T cell receptor beta chains were sequenced from one sample in a study of T cell responses to AZD1222 COVID-19 vaccine. Assay: immunoSEQ multiplex PCR; the TCRdb copy retains only in-frame clones and omits some. The sample contains about 140,000 clones, 88% of which appear only once. Sequenced material: peripheral blood, taken on day 0 of AZD1222 vaccination. Receptors were obtained from an adult in good health.

The chain has TRBV19 and TRBJ2-1; 8 bases align to TRBD1. CDR1 is LNHDA and CDR2 is SQIVND in the germline V gene (reference sequence). The CDR3 covers 16 residues. Trimming cost V 4 bases and J 4 bases; bases outside gene matches: 9. The chain's CDR3 is CASSKVPGTGYNEQFF. CDR3 in DNA: TGTGCCAGTAGTAAGGTCCCCGGGACAGGATACAATGAGCAGTTCTTC.

This chain uses TRBV19 with TRBJ1-5, with D uncertain. The CDR3 extends over 15 amino acids. CDR1 and CDR2 (germline): LNHDA, SQIVND (reference sequence). The V end was cut by 1 base, the J end by 7 bases, with 14 bases between. In DNA, the CDR3 is TGTGCCAGTAGTATAGTTTCGGCATTTGGGCAGCCCCAGCATTTT. It encodes CASSIVSAFGQPQHF.

This chain joins TRBV4-2 and TRBJ2-5; 8 bases agree with TRBD1. CDR1 and CDR2 (germline): LGHNA, YNFKEQ. There are 17 residues in the CDR3. V dropped 1 base and J dropped 4; count of bases not matched to a gene: 11. The CDR3 sequence is CASSQAAGQGFRETQYF. The CDR3 nucleotides read TGTGCCAGCAGCCAAGCTGCAGGACAGGGATTCCGAGAGACCCAGTACTTC.

The rearrangement uses TRBV6-2 or TRBV6-3 and TRBJ2-1; no firm D call. The CDR3 contains 16 residues. CDR1 is MNHEY, CDR2 SVGEGT, per germline. The V gene lost 2 bases and the J gene lost 5 bases, with 16 bases spanning the gap. The CDR3: CASSYKILIQNNEQFF. The CDR3 DNA follows: TGTGCCAGCAGTTACAAAATTTTAATTCAGAACAATGAGCAGTTCTTC.

In this sample, this clone turned up once. The CDR3 reads CAWRGQSNNSPLHF. For the CDR3, the DNA is TGTGCCTGGAGAGGACAGTCAAATAATTCACCCCTCCACTTT. The genes are TRBV30 and TRBJ1-6, with D possibly matching TRBD1 (6 bases). The CDR3 runs 14 residues. Trimming cost V 3 bases and J 5 bases, with 11 bases left between them. Germline V gives CDR1 GTSNPN, CDR2 SVGIG (reference sequence).

The V call is TRBV19, the J call TRBJ1-5; the D gene is possibly TRBD1 (5 bases). This CDR3 has 16 residues. Looked up from germline, CDR1 is LNHDA and CDR2 is SQIVND (reference sequence). V lost 5 bases and J 1 base, leaving 15 bases between the germline ends. The CDR3 here is CASSAGTLRSNQPQHF. The DNA of the CDR3 is TGTGCCAGTAGTGCAGGGACCCTTCGGAGCAATCAGCCCCAGCATTTT.

This clone was observed a single time. This chain links TRBV29-1 with TRBJ1-3; D is unclear. Trimming left V 3 bases short and J 0 bases short, with 12 bases between. The germline CDR1 and CDR2 sequences are SQVTM and ANQGSEA. The CDR3 runs 15 residues. Written as DNA, the CDR3 is TGCAGCGTTGATCATGCAGGCTTCTCTGGAAACACCATATATTTT. This gives the protein CSVDHAGFSGNTIYF. The whole variable domain, remainder taken from reference TRBV29-1 and TRBJ1-3, is SAVISQKPSRDICQRGTSLTIQCQVDSQVTMMFWYRQQPGQSLTLIATANQGSEATYESGFVIDKFPISRPNLTFSTLTVSNMSPEDSSIYLCSVDHAGFSGNTIYFGEGSWLTVV.

The rearrangement uses TRBV28 and TRBJ1-6, with TRBD1 as a possible D gene (5 bases). This CDR3 has 20 amino acids. V lost 1 base and J 4 bases, leaving 23 bases between the germline ends. The V gene's germline CDR1 is MDHEN and CDR2 SYDVKM. The CDR3 DNA follows: TGTGCCAGCAGTTTATTAAAGTCTGGGACCGAATTTAGTTATAATTCACCCCTCCACTTT. Residues: CASSLLKSGTEFSYNSPLHF.

The genes are TRBV29-1 and TRBJ2-7; 7 nucleotides match TRBD2. Germline-derived CDR1 and CDR2 are SQVTM and ANQGSEA. J was trimmed by 3 bases and V by 6 bases; bases with no gene match: 8. This CDR3 is 13 amino acids long. In nucleotides, the CDR3 is TGCAGCGTAGGTGGGACTACAAGCTACGAGCAGTACTTC. Protein product: CSVGGTTSYEQYF.

The rearrangement uses TRBV19 and TRBJ2-1; the D gene is possibly TRBD2 (6 bases). V dropped 2 bases and J dropped 2 bases, with 13 bases sitting between them. CDR1 and CDR2 (germline): LNHDA, SQIVND (reference sequence). This CDR3 region has 16 residues. CDR3 in amino acids: CASSIFVGGTYNEQFF. CDR3 DNA sequence: TGTGCCAGTAGTATATTCGTGGGAGGTACCTACAATGAGCAGTTCTTC.

V usage is TRBV27 and J usage is TRBJ1-5; no definite D call. This CDR3 comprises 13 residues. Germline V gene lookup returns CDR1 MNHEY and CDR2 SMNVEV (reference sequence). V dropped 3 bases and J dropped 7 bases, with 10 bases sitting between them. The CDR3 loop reads CASSFGPGQPQHF. The DNA for the CDR3 is TGTGCCAGCAGTTTTGGGCCCGGCCAGCCCCAGCATTTT.

CDR3 sequence reads: CASSSRKANYGYTF. The DNA for the CDR3 is TGTGCCAGCAGCTCGCGGAAGGCTAACTATGGCTACACCTTC. The chain has TRBV7-2 and TRBJ1-2; D remains unclear. Germline V gene sequence: CDR1 SGHTA, CDR2 FQGNSA. V was trimmed by 4 bases and J by 0 bases, leaving 9 bases between them. The CDR3 consists of 14 residues.

The chain is built from TRBV4-2 and TRBJ2-1, with 7 bases that match TRBD1. The germline CDR1 and CDR2 sequences are LGHNA and YNFKEQ. The CDR3 sequence is 16 residues long. J lost 0 bases, V lost 9 bases, and 11 bases had no gene match. For the CDR3, the DNA is TGTGCCAGACGTGGGAAGACAGGGCCCTCCTACAATGAGCAGTTCTTC. Amino acid sequence: CARRGKTGPSYNEQFF.